This entry features one T cell receptor (beta chain) sequence. Its antigen is currently unknown. With 4 bases removed from V and 4 bases from J, the gap between germline ends came to 16 bases. Germline assignment: CDR1 SGHTA and CDR2 FQGTGA. The CDR3 runs 15 residues. The data were obtained in a study of post-analysis software for immune sequencing data. The library was made from cDNA and included unique molecular identifiers. TCRdb called the PCR reads again in MiXCR, with one record for every CDR3 protein. The table lists about 680,000 distinct CDR3 sequences, more than 50% of them singletons. Study-level findings and limits: Relative to controls, patients had about 5 TRBV segments at higher frequency, with TRBV5-6, TRBV5-1 and TRBV20-1 among these.

Sequencing was performed on blood. The sequence was obtained from a girl aged 2 to 10 with multiple sclerosis. The J gene is TRBJ1-1, the V gene TRBV7-3; D is perhaps TRBD1 (5 bases). This CDR3 reads CASSSNQRGVTEAFF. The CDR3 coding sequence is TGTGCCAGCAGCTCGAATCAGAGAGGGGTCACTGAAGCTTTCTTT.